The 10 T cell receptor beta chains reported below all come from one sample, sequenced in a study of cytomegalovirus exposure and HLA in healthy donors. PCR involved 60 Vbeta and 13 Jbeta primers. The data were produced by immunoSEQ multiplex PCR, yet TCRdb's version contains in-frame clones alone and is incomplete. The sample includes approximately 130,000 clones, about three quarters seen only once; the top ten take approximately 4%. The specimen sequenced was PBMCs. The receptors were sampled from a man aged 50-60 years in good health and CMV-seropositive.

The J gene is TRBJ1-2, the V gene TRBV4-1; a possible D gene is TRBD1 (5 bases). Germline V gives CDR1 MGHRA, CDR2 YSYEKL. V was trimmed by 1 base and J by 8 bases, leaving 11 bases between them. CDR3 length equals 13 residues. CDR3 bases: TGCGCCAGCAGCCAAGCGCAGGGTTGGGGCTACACCTTC. It translates to CASSQAQGWGYTF.

For the CDR3, the DNA is TGCAGCGTTGGTTTGCGGTTGAGCACAGATACGCAGTATTTT. Its translation: CSVGLRLSTDTQYF. V usage is TRBV29-1 and J usage is TRBJ2-3, with D hard to call. Trimming left V 4 bases short and J 0 bases short, with 11 bases between. The CDR3 consists of 14 residues. Germline CDR1 reads SQVTM; CDR2 reads ANQGSEA.

The chain employs TRBV5-1 and TRBJ1-1; 10 nucleotides align to TRBD1. The CDR3 runs 13 residues. V was pared by 4 bases and J by 4 bases, with 1 base of the junction left unmatched. CDR1 is SGHRS and CDR2 is YFSETQ in the germline V gene. DNA of the CDR3: TGCGCCAGCAGCCGGACAGGGGGCACTGAAGCTTTCTTT. Amino acids: CASSRTGGTEAFF. The complete variable domain, with remaining parts taken from reference TRBV5-1 and TRBJ1-1, reads KAGVTQTPRYLIKTRGQQVTLSCSPISGHRSVSWYQQTPGQGLQFLFEYFSETQRNKGNFPGRFSGRQFSNSRSEMNVSTLELGDSALYLCASSRTGGTEAFFGQGTRLTVV.

The chain is built from TRBV28 and TRBJ1-5, with D possibly matching TRBD1 (6 bases). The germline gives CDR1 MDHEN, CDR2 SYDVKM. V was shortened by 2 bases and J by 7 bases, with 12 bases between the two germline ends. This CDR3 is 14 amino acids long. This CDR3 is CASSLIGGRQPQHF. CDR3 DNA sequence: TGTGCCAGCAGTTTAATAGGGGGTAGGCAGCCCCAGCATTTT. Combining the CDR3 with reference TRBV28 and TRBJ1-5 gives the whole variable domain DVKVTQSSRYLVKRTGEKVFLECVQDMDHENMFWYRQDPGLGLRLIYFSYDVKMKEKGDIPEGYSVSREKKERFSLILESASTNQTSMYLCASSLIGGRQPQHFGDGTRLSIL.

This sequence joins TRBV6-5 and TRBJ1-1; maybe TRBD1 (6 bases). The germline gives CDR1 MNHEY, CDR2 SVGAGI. Trimming removed 4 bases at V and 7 bases at J, with 10 bases between. The CDR3 has 12 residues. The CDR3 DNA follows: TGTGCCAGCAGTTGTAGGGGGGGTGAAGCTTTCTTT. Amino acid sequence: CASSCRGGEAFF.

The CDR3 loop reads CASSPRRGSTDTQYF. The DNA of the CDR3 is TGTGCCAGCAGCCCCCGCCGGGGTAGCACAGATACGCAGTATTTT. The chain combines TRBV11-3 with TRBJ2-3; possibly TRBD2 for D (5 bases). Trimming took off 5 bases at V and 0 bases at J, with 12 bases between the two ends. The CDR3 contains 15 residues. Per germline, CDR1 SGHNT and CDR2 YENEEA.

V is TRBV7-2 and J is TRBJ2-7, with 7 bases aligning to TRBD1. The ends lost 5 bases at V and 1 base at J; junction bases unmatched: 8. The CDR3 extends over 15 amino acids. The germline gives CDR1 SGHTA, CDR2 FQGNSA. The CDR3 DNA reads TGTGCCAGCAGCCCCCGACAGGGCGGGTCCTACGAGCAGTACTTC. Its protein is CASSPRQGGSYEQYF.

J is TRBJ2-5 and V is TRBV25-1; D is perhaps TRBD2 (6 bases). Trimming left V 4 bases short and J 10 bases short, with 19 bases between. The CDR3 consists of 14 residues. Germline V gene sequence: CDR1 MGHDK, CDR2 SYGVNS. CDR3 sequence: CASSAPEGTDRQYF. CDR3 coding DNA: TGTGCCAGCAGTGCTCCGGAGGGCACCGACCGCCAGTACTTC.

J is TRBJ1-4 and V is TRBV28; D may be TRBD1 (6 bases). The CDR3 runs 15 residues. CDR1 and CDR2 (germline): MDHEN, SYDVKM. The V end lost 5 bases, the J end lost 0 bases, and 10 bases lay between the germline ends. The CDR3 DNA sequence: TGTGCCAGCAGTCAAGGGGGAGCAACTAATGAAAAACTGTTTTTT. Translating gives CASSQGGATNEKLFF.

The genes are TRBV27 and TRBJ1-4; TRBD1 agrees at 9 bases. Germline V gives CDR1 MNHEY, CDR2 SMNVEV (reference sequence). The CDR3 runs 16 residues. V was clipped by 7 bases and J by 0 bases; unmatched bases: 6. The CDR3 DNA is TGTGCCAGCAAGGGGGGACAGGGCGCAACTAATGAAAAACTGTTTTTT. Translation gives CASKGGQGATNEKLFF.